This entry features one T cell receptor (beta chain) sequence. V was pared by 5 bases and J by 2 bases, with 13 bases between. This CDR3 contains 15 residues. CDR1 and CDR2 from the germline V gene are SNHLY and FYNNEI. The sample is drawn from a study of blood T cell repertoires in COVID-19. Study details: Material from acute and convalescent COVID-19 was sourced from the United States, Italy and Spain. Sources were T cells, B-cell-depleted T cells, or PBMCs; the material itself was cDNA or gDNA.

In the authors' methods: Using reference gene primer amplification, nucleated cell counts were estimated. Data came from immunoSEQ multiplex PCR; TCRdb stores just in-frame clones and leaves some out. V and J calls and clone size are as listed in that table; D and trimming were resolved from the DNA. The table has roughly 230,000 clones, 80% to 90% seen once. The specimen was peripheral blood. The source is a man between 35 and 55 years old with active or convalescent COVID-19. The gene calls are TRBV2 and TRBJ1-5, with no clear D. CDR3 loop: CASSITRSGNQPQHF. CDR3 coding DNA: TGTGCCAGCAGTATTACGAGGAGCGGCAATCAGCCCCAGCATTTT.